A single TCR beta chain is shown here with its context. This clonotype was counted between two and nine times. The clone's antigen remains unknown. Within one base of it there is no much larger clone, and no base qualities were kept. Receptor libraries were prepared by PCR. For sequencing, an Illumina HiSeq 2500 was employed. TCR library preparation used molecular barcoding, with unique molecular identifiers applied to normalize quantification of the TCRbeta repertoire. The public reads were reanalyzed by TCRdb: fastp trimming at Q25, MiXCR alignment, in-frame beta chains only. CDR3 protein duplicates are merged, each entry listing the most common genes and DNA. Here the sample has about 610,000 distinct CDR3 sequences; about 10% occur a single time. The ten biggest clones cover about 4% of the sample. These data belong to a study of T-cell reconstitution after alpha-beta-depleted transplantation in children (TCRdb year 2016). The study in broad terms: Using TCR repertoire profiling, the study followed T-cell immune reconstitution in a quantitative way in children after TCRalphabeta/CD19-depleted allogeneic hematopoietic cell transplantation.

This specimen was PBMCs from the stem cell graft donor, taken from the stem cell graft. This receptor was taken from a human donor who donated a stem cell graft to a child with acute myeloid leukemia.

CDR3 sequence: CASSSQGNEREGSYNEQFF. In nucleotide form, the sequence is TGTGCCAGCAGTTCTCAGGGGAACGAGCGGGAGGGAAGCTACAATGAGCAGTTCTTC. The chain links TRBV12-3 or TRBV12-4 with TRBJ2-1; TRBD2 agrees with 10 junctional bases. Clipping removes 4 bases from V and 3 bases from J, with 15 as the unmatched junction base count. Spanning cysteine to phenylalanine, the CDR3 consists of 19 amino acids. The only DNA kept is the CDR3, 57 bases in frame from the first base.